These T cell receptor beta chains were read from a single sample in a study of OX40 agonist ivuxolimab in advanced cancers. Using immunoSEQ multiplex PCR, the repertoire was profiled, and TCRdb retains in-frame clones only, with some absent. The table lists roughly 80,000 clones, approximately 95% of them singletons, with about 0.32% in the top ten. This specimen consisted of CD4+ or CD8+ T cells sorted from blood, obtained in a trial of the OX40 agonist ivuxolimab. These receptors all stem from an adult with an advanced solid tumor such as melanoma, head and neck, liver or kidney cancer. Both conserved end residues are part of each CDR3. Fields, in order: J gene, V gene, CDR3 length, D gene, clone size, CDR3 DNA, CDR3 protein. The D gene is left open where the match is weak. Size values are once, few and many counts, or a class for expanded clones, and some rows have none.

J: TRBJ2-7
V: TRBV5-1
length: 13
D: TRBD1
size: .
DNA: TGCGCCAGCAGCCTGGAAGGGACAGACTGGCAGTACTTC
CDR3: CASSLEGTDWQYF

J: TRBJ2-1
V: TRBV9
length: 19
D: TRBD2
size: .
DNA: TGTGCCAGCAGCGCTCCCGAGGGCAGACTAGCGGGAAATAGCAATGAGCAGTTCTTC
CDR3: CASSAPEGRLAGNSNEQFF

J: TRBJ1-2
V: TRBV5-8
length: 14
D: TRBD1
size: once
DNA: TGTGCCAGCAGAAATACAGGGGGCCGCGAGGGCTACACCTTC
CDR3: CASRNTGGREGYTF

J: TRBJ2-7
V: TRBV10-3
length: 14
D: .
size: .
DNA: TGTGCCATCAGTGAGGGGGTGAATCTTTACGAGCAGTACTTC
CDR3: CAISEGVNLYEQYF

J: TRBJ2-1
V: TRBV11-2
length: 17
D: TRBD2
size: .
DNA: TGTGCCAGCAGCTTATCCCGGACTAGCGGGAGCTACAATGAGCAGTTCTTC
CDR3: CASSLSRTSGSYNEQFF

J: TRBJ1-2
V: TRBV19
length: 13
D: .
size: .
DNA: TGTGCCAGTAGTCTCGGGCAATTCTATGGCTACACCTTC
CDR3: CASSLGQFYGYTF

J: TRBJ1-1
V: TRBV7-9
length: 14
D: .
size: .
DNA: TGTGCCAGCGGCCTCGGGGGGGCTGGGGATGAAGCTTTCTTT
CDR3: CASGLGGAGDEAFF

J: TRBJ1-5
V: TRBV4-1
length: 17
D: TRBD1
size: .
DNA: TGCGCCAGCAGCCAAGATGAACGACAGGGCTGGAATCAGCCCCAGCATTTT
CDR3: CASSQDERQGWNQPQHF

J: TRBJ2-3
V: TRBV2
length: 15
D: TRBD2
size: .
DNA: TGTGCCAGCAGTGTCCAGGGCGGGGGAGCAGATACGCAGTATTTT
CDR3: CASSVQGGGADTQYF

J: TRBJ1-1
V: TRBV2
length: 13
D: .
size: .
DNA: TGTGCCAGCATCGCGGGCGGGGGCACTGAAGCTTTCTTT
CDR3: CASIAGGGTEAFF